Included here is one T cell receptor (beta chain) sequence, with context. Its antigen remains unidentified. V shed 4 bases, J shed 4 bases, and the junction held 5 bases outside the gene matches. There are 16 residues in the CDR3. The V gene's germline CDR1 is WNHNN and CDR2 SYGVQD (reference sequence). It was the approximately 130-subject validation cohort, separate from the approximately 700-subject first cohort, to which the donors belonged. These data belong to a study of cytomegalovirus exposure and HLA in healthy donors. Produced via immunoSEQ multiplex PCR; TCRdb's table is partial and in-frame only. This table has 200,000 to 300,000 clones, approximately 86% appearing once. General study findings and limits: According to the study, around 160 TCR beta chains were cytomegalovirus-associated. Among TCR sequences, most were rare, though some public TCRs appeared in many donors.

This rearrangement joins TRBV10-1 to TRBJ2-3; 13 positions match TRBD2. Sequences were obtained from PBMCs. The source of this sequence is a woman between 25 and 40 years old in good health and CMV-seropositive. The CDR3 protein is CASSGPTSGRPDTQYF. As DNA, the CDR3 is TGCGCCAGCAGTGGACCGACTAGCGGGAGGCCAGATACGCAGTATTTT.